This record concerns one TCR beta chain sequence. Genomic DNA served as template for TCR beta VDJ and CDR3 profiling. MiXCR was run by TCRdb on the reads, yielding one entry per CDR3 protein. The table lists about 110,000 distinct CDR3 sequences, less than 65% of them singletons. This sample stems from a study of CD8+CD57+ T cells in acquired aplastic anemia. At the level of the study: DNA per sorted CD4+ or CD8+ sample ranged roughly 0.19 to 27.4 ug, averaging around 3 ug.

V was clipped by 6 bases and J by 3 bases, with 9 bases between them. Germline lookup yields CDR1 SNHLY and CDR2 FYNNEI. This CDR3 region has 13 residues. Input material: sorted CD4+, CD8+, or CD8+CD57+ T cells (not recorded which) from PBMCs. This chain connects TRBV2 to TRBJ1-5; possible D gene TRBD1, 5 bases. The clonotype comes from a human donor in good health, serving as a control. The CDR3 region is CASRSRVNQPQHF. CDR3 sequence (DNA): TGTGCCAGCAGATCCAGGGTCAATCAGCCCCAGCATTTT.